The sequence of this TCR beta chain was determined in a study of T cells in Graves' hyperthyroidism and ophthalmopathy. Study results and caveats: Most expanded thyroid clonotypes above 0.001 also appeared in blood.

The blood sample dates from first hyperthyroidism diagnosis, preceding any ophthalmopathy symptoms. TCR beta CDR3 regions were amplified from RNA transcripts. HTBI primers were used for first-round RT-PCR of the TCR CDR3. One entry per CDR3 protein, called by TCRdb with MiXCR from the multiplex PCR reads. The data hold approximately 600,000 distinct CDR3 sequences, with 14% observed a single time. This clonotype came up many times. The antigen is not known. This CDR3 spans 16 amino acids. Per germline, CDR1 MNHEY and CDR2 SVGEGT. Unmatched junction bases numbered 10, after V lost 0 bases and J lost 8 bases.

V usage is TRBV6-2 or TRBV6-3 and J usage is TRBJ2-1; 7 bases are a match to TRBD2. The specimen was blood. The clonotype originates from a woman in her 30s with Graves' hyperthyroidism that later progressed to Graves' ophthalmopathy. CDR3 amino acids: CASSYSRGRAPDEQFF. In DNA, the CDR3 is TGTGCCAGCAGTTACTCGAGAGGGAGGGCCCCGGATGAGCAGTTCTTC.